This TCR beta chain was captured in a study of blood T cells in healthy people across ages. The second PCR ran roughly 6 to 11 cycles with a sample-barcoded 5' primer and J-beta primers. MiXCR was run by TCRdb on the 5' RACE reads, yielding one entry per CDR3 protein. The top ten hold around a quarter of the sample, which has about 780,000 distinct CDR3 sequences, approximately 67% seen once. Donors gave around 10 milliliters of peripheral blood apiece. Study findings and constraints: While age rose, TCR beta diversity per million T cells dropped in a roughly linear way. The unknown donor CMV status may have confounded expanded clonotype changes. Naive T cell percentage showed a strong correlation with the diversity of TCR beta.

Concerning this clonotype itself: Its antigen remains unknown.

The sequenced material came from blood. The TCR sequence derives from a young man in good health.

CDR3 sequence: CASSQDGYETQYF. CDR3 in DNA: TGCGCCAGCAGCCAAGACGGTTACGAGACCCAGTACTTC. The chain has TRBV4-3 and TRBJ2-7; no clear D gene. The DNA end lines up better with TRBJ2-5; the J call may be wrong. The CDR3 contains 13 residues. Germline CDR1 and CDR2: LGHNA and YSLEER.